The 4 T cell receptor beta chains below come from one sample, sequenced in a study of cytomegalovirus exposure and HLA in healthy donors. PCR was performed using 60 Vbeta and 13 Jbeta primers. Sequencing was performed with immunoSEQ multiplex PCR; in TCRdb, only in-frame clones are kept and a portion is missing. Among some 120,000 clones listed, 65% to 85% were seen once. The specimen was PBMCs. The receptors derive from a man aged 50 or older in good health and CMV-seronegative.

About this clone: An end of the junction does not agree with germline; a read error may underlie this. The V gene is TRBV7-7, the J gene TRBJ2-1, with 10 bases identical to TRBD1. The CDR3 loop spans 12 amino acids. Germline-derived CDR1 and CDR2 are SSHAT and FNYEAQ (reference sequence). The CDR3 DNA follows: TGTGCTAGCAGCCGGGACAGGGGTGAGCAGTTCTTC. Translated: CASSRDRGEQFF.

The J gene is TRBJ2-1, the V gene TRBV27; TRBD2 matches at 11 bases. CDR3 length equals 17 residues. The J segment lost 4 bases and the V segment lost 2 bases, leaving 7 bases of the junction unmatched. Germline CDR1 reads MNHEY; CDR2 reads SMNVEV (reference sequence). As DNA, the CDR3 is TGTGCCAGCAGTTTACGAACTAGCGGGAGACCATACAATGAGCAGTTCTTC. Translating gives CASSLRTSGRPYNEQFF.

The J gene is TRBJ1-6, the V gene TRBV10-2; D may be TRBD1 (6 bases). This CDR3 is 19 amino acids long. The ends were cut back, 6 bases at V and 0 bases at J, with 21 bases in the middle. The germline CDR1 and CDR2 sequences are WSHSY and SAAADI. The CDR3 sequence is CASSINRAEGSSYNSPLHF. CDR3 nucleotides: TGCGCCAGCAGCATAAACAGGGCCGAGGGGAGCTCCTATAATTCACCCCTCCACTTT.

J is TRBJ2-2 and V is TRBV7-2; no clear D. The V end lost 1 base, the J end lost 1 base, and 7 bases lay between the germline ends. This CDR3 is 15 amino acids long. Germline CDR1 is SGHTA and CDR2 is FQGNSA. CDR3 region: CASSLGAGNTGELFF. The CDR3 nucleotides are TGTGCCAGCAGCTTAGGGGCAGGGAACACCGGGGAGCTGTTTTTT.